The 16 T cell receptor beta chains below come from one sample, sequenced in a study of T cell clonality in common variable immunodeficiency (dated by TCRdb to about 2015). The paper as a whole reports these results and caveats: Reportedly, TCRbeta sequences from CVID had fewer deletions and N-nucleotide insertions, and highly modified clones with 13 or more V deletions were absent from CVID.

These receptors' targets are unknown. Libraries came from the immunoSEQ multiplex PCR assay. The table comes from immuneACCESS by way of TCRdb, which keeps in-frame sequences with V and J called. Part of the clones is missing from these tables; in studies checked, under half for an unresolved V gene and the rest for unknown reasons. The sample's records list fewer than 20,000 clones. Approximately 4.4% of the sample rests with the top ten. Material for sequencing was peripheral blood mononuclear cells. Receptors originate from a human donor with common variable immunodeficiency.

This CDR3 is CASRGVLPGLRPYEQYF. The DNA read from the CDR3 is TGTGCCAGCCGCGGGGTCCTTCCGGGACTAAGACCTTACGAG. The chain combines TRBV28 with TRBJ2-7; TRBD2 aligns across 7 bases. The read gets to within 3 residues of the CDR3 end, and the germline J gene fills in the rest. Germline values: CDR1 MDHEN, CDR2 SYDVKM. CDR3 length: 17 residues. J was trimmed by 4 bases and V by 8 bases; bases with no gene match: 20.

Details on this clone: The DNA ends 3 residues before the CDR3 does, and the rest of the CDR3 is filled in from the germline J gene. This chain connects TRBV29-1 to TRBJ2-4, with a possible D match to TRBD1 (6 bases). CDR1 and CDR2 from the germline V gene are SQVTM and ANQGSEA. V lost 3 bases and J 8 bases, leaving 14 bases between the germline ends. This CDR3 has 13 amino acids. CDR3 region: CSVETGGGDIQYF. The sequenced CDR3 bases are TGCAGCGTTGAGACAGGCGGAGGTGACATT.

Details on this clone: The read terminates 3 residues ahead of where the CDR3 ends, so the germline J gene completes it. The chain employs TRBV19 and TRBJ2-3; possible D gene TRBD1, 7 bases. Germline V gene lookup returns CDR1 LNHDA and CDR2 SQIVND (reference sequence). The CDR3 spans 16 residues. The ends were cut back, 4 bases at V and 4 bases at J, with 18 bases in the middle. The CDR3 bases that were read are TGTGCCAGTAGTAGACTGACAGGGCGGGGCTCAGATACG. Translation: CASSRLTGRGSDT. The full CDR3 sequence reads CASSRLTGRGSDTQYF.

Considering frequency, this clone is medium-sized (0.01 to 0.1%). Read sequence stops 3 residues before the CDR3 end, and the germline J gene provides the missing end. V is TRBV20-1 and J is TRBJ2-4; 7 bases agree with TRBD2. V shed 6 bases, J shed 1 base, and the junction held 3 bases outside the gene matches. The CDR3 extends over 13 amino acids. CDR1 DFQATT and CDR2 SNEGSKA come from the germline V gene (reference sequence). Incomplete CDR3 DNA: TGCAGTGCCTGGGAGGGGGCCAAAAACATT. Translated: CSAWEGAKNI. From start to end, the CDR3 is CSAWEGAKNIQYF.

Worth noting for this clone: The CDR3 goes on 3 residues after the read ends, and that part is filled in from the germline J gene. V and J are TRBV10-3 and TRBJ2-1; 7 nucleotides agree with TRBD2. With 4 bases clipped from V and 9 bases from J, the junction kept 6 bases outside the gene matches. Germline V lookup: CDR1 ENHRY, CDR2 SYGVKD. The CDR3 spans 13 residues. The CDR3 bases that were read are TGTGCCATCAGTGCGGCGGGAGCGGGTGAG. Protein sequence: CAISAAGAGE. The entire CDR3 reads CAISAAGAGEQFF.

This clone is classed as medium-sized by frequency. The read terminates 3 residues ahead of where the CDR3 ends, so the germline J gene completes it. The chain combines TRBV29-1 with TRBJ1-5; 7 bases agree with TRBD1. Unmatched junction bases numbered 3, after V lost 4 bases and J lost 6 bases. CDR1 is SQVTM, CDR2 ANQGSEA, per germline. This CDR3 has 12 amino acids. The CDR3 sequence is CSVAGGGQPQHF. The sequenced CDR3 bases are TGCAGCGTTGCAGGGGGTGGTCAGCCC.

The CDR3 loop is CASSSSLAVKPDTQYF. CDR3 DNA, as far as it was read: TGTGCCAGCAGCTCAAGCCTAGCGGTAAAGCCAGATACG. The V and J genes are TRBV7-3 and TRBJ2-3; 7 bases line up with TRBD2. The read comes to an end 3 residues before the CDR3 does, leaving the germline J gene to fill in the end. This CDR3 is 16 amino acids long. V trimming: 4 bases; J trimming: 4 bases; junction bases outside the gene matches: 11. In germline, CDR1 is SGHTA, CDR2 FQGTGA.

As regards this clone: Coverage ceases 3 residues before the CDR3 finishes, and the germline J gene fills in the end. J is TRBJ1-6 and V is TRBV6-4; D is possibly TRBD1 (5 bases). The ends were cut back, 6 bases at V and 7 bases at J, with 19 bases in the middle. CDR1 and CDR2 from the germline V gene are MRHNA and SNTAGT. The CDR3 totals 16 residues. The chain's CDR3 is CASSVGTRGSNSPLHF. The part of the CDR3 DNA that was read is TGTGCCAGCAGCGTTGGCACGCGGGGCAGCAATTCACCC.

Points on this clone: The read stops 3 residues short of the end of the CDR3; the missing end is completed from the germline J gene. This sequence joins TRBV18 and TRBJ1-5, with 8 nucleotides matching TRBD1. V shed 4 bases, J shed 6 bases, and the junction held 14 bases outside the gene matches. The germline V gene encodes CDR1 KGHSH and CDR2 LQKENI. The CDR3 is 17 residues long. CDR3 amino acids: CASSRSGGLPRGQPQHF. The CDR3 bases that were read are TGTGCCAGCTCACGGTCAGGGGGCCTCCCTAGGGGTCAGCCC.

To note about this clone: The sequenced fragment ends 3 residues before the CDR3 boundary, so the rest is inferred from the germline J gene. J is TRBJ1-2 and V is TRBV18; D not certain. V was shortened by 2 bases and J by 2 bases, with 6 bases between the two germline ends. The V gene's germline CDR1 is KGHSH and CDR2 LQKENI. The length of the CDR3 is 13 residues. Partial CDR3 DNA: TGTGCCAGCTCACCAGACAAAAACTATGGC. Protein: CASSPDKNYG. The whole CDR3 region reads CASSPDKNYGYTF.

The CDR3 bases that were read are TGTGCCTGGAGGGAGCCCGGACAGGTTGAAAAA. This translates into CAWREPGQVEK. The full CDR3 protein reads CAWREPGQVEKLFF. The genes are TRBV30 and TRBJ1-4; 7 bases fit TRBD1. The read halts 3 residues ahead of the CDR3 end, with the missing end drawn from the germline J gene. This CDR3 is 14 amino acids long. V gave up 3 bases and J gave up 7 bases; unmatched junction bases: 8. Germline CDR1 GTSNPN, CDR2 SVGIG (reference sequence). Full variable domain (outside the CDR3, taken from reference TRBV30 and TRBJ1-4): SQTIHQWPATLVQPVGSPLSLECTVEGTSNPNLYWYRQAAGRGLQLLFYSVGIGQISSEVPQNLSASRPQDRQFILSSKKLLLSDSGFYLCAWREPGQVEKLFFGSGTQLSVL.

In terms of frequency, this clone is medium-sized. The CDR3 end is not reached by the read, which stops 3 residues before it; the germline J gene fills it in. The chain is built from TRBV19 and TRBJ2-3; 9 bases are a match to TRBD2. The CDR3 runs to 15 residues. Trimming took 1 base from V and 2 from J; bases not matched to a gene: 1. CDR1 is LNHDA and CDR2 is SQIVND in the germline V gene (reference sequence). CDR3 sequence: CASSIASGVTDTQYF. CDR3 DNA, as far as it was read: TGTGCCAGTAGTATAGCTAGCGGGGTCACAGATACG.

This chain's CDR3 is CASSLRVLNYGYTF. The part of the CDR3 DNA that was read is TGTGCCAGCAGCCTACGGGTCCTCAACTATGGC. This chain joins TRBV7-8 and TRBJ1-2; no clear D. The CDR3 is cut off 3 residues early in the read; its end comes from the germline J gene. Germline lookup yields CDR1 SGHVS and CDR2 FQNEAQ. V was trimmed by 5 bases and J by 2 bases, leaving 12 bases between them. The CDR3 runs to 14 residues.

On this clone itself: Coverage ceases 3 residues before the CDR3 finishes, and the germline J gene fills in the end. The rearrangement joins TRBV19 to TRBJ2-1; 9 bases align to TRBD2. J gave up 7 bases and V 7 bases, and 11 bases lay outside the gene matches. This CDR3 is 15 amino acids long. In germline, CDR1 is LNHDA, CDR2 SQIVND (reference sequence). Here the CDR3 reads CASKFSGGSGNEQFF. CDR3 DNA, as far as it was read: TGTGCCAGTAAATTTAGCGGGGGATCGGGAAATGAG. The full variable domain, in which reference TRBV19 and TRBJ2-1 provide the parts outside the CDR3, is DGGITQSPKYLFRKEGQNVTLSCEQNLNHDAMYWYRQDPGQGLRLIYYSQIVNDFQKGDIAEGYSVSREKKESFPLTVTSAQKNPTAFYLCASKFSGGSGNEQFFGPGTRLTVL.

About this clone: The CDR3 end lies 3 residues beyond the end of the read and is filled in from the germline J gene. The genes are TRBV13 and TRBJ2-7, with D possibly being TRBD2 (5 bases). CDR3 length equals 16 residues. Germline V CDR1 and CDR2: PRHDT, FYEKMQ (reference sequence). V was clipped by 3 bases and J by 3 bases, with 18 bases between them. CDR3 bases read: TGTGCCAGCAGCTTTGCCCCTAGGACTTTTAGCTACGAG. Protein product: CASSFAPRTFSYE. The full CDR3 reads CASSFAPRTFSYEQYF. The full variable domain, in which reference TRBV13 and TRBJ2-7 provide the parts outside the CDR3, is AAGVIQSPRHLIKEKRETATLKCYPIPRHDTVYWYQQGPGQDPQFLISFYEKMQSDKGSIPDRFSAQQFSDYHSELNMSSLELGDSALYFCASSFAPRTFSYEQYFGPGTRLTVT.

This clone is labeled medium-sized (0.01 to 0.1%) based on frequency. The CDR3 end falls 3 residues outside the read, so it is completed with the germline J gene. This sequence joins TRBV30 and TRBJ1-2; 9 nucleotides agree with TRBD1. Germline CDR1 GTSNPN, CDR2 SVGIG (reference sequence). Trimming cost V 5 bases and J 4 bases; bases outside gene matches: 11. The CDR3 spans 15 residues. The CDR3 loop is CAWGNPGQGSYGYTF. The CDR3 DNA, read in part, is TGTGCCTGGGGCAACCCGGGACAGGGTTCCTATGGC.